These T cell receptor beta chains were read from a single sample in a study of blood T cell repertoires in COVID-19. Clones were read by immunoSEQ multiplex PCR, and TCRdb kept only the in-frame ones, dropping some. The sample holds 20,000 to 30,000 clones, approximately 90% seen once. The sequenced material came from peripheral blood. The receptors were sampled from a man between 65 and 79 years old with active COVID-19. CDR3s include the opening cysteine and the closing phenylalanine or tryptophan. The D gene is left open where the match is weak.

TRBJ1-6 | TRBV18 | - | CASSADRKNSPLHF
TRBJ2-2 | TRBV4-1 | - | CASSQPFLAYTNTGELFF
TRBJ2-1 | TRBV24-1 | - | CATSESGTHYNEQFF
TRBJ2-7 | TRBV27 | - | CASSLGQIYEQYF
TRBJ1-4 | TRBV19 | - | CASSIYATNEKLFF
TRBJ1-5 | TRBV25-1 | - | CASSETGRGNQPQHF
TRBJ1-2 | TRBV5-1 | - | CASSLGQEFNGYTF
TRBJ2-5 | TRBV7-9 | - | CASSLRGLELETQYF
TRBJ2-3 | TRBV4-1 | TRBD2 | CASSQDSSGPTDTQYF
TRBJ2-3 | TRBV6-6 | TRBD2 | CASSYFGGRRSDTQYF
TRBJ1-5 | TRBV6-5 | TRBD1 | CASSPDRGHQPQHF
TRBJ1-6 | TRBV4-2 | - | CASSQDLYSPPLHF
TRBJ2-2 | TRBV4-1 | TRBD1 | CASSQVGRGPYTGELFF
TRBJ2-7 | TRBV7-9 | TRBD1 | CASSIYRDRGKYEQYF
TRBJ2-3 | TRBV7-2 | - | CASSLAVVRLRGSTDTQYF
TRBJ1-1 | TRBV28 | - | CASSFRGAATEAFF
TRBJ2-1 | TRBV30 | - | CACNNHAGHSNEQFF
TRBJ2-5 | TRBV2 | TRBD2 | CASRLFQREVETQYF
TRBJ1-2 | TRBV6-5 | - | CAVRTGLGYTF
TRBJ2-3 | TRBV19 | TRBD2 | CASSPFSLAGTDTQYF
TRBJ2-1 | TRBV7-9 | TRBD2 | CASSVRASGVNEQFF
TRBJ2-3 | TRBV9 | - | CASSVVSSSNTQYF
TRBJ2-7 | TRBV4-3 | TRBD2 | CASSRLAGVGSYEQYF
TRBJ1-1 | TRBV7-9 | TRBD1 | CASSRDRGNTEAFF
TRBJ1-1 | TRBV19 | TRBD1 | CASGDREYTEAFF
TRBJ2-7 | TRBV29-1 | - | CSVDRDWDSYEQYF
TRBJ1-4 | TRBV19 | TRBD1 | CASGQFLEKLFF
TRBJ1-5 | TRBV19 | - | CASSWQNSNQPQHF
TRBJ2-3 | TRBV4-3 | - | CASSQVVSATDTQYF
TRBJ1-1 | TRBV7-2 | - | CASSLTIADTEAFF
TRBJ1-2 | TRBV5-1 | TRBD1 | CASSPNRTGGDLYGYTF
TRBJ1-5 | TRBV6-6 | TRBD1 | CASSSRTGNQPQHF
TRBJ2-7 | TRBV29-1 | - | CSVYNPPYEQYF
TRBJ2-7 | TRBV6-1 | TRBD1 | CASSEKSGQGSYEQYF
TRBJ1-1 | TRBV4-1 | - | CASSQGLLNTEAFF
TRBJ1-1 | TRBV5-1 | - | CASRPTGLSSTEAFF
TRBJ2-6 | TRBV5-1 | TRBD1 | CASSPRGTGVGANVLTF
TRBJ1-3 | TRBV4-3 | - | CASSQESPRGENF
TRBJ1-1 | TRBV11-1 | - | CASSLPWGETEAFF
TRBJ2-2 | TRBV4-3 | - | CASSQDLPGPGELFF
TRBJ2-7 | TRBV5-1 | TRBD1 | CASRLTSGTGVAQYF
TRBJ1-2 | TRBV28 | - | CASSLPGREVDGYTF
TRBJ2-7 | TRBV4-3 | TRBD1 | CASSQERTGGNEQYF
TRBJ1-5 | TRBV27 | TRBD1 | CASSMDRGVQPQHF
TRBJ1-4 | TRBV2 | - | CASSVRNEKLFF
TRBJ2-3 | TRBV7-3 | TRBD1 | CASSAYRGQIDTQYF
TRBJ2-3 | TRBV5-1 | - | CASSFRREFGDTQYF